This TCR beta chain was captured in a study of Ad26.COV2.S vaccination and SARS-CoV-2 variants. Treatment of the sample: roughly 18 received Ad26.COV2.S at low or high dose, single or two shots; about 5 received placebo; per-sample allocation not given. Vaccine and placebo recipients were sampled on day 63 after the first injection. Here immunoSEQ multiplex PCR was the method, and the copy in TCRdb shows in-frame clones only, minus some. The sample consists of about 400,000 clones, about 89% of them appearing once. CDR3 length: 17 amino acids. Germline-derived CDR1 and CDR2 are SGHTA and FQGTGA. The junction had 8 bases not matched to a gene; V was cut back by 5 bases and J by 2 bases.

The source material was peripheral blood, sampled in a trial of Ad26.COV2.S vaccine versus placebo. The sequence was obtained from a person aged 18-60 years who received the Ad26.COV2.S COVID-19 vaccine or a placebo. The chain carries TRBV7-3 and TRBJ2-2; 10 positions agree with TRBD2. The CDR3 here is CASSPGGTSANTGELFF. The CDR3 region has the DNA TGTGCCAGCAGCCCGGGCGGGACTAGCGCCAACACCGGGGAGCTGTTTTTT.